This section outlines one T cell receptor beta chain sequence together with its context. The data derive from a study of monozygotic twins with inflammatory bowel disease. CDR3 length: 15 amino acids. Per the germline V gene, CDR1 is DFQATT and CDR2 is SNEGSKA (reference sequence). TCRdb re-called the 5' RACE reads; every CDR3 protein appears as one record, without DNA. The sample table includes about 140,000 distinct CDR3 sequences. The specimen sequenced was blood. This chain links TRBV20-1 with TRBJ2-7; TCRdb calls TRBD1, which cannot be checked without DNA. The clonotype was recovered from a human donor with ulcerative colitis or Crohn's disease, or a healthy co-twin of an affected twin (not recorded which). The CDR3 loop reads CSARETVGGRGEQYF.